The source of this T cell receptor beta chain is a study of blood T cell repertoires in COVID-19 (dated by TCRdb to the early 2020s). For context, the study as a whole: Collaborator samples came from the United States, Italy and Spain and covered acute and convalescent phases of COVID-19. Samples were obtained from the ongoing ImmuneRACE study (first 160 participants) and from approximately 1,200 subjects provided by 6 global collaborators. The prospective study material was composed of cDNA or gDNA derived from T cells, B-cell-depleted T cells, or PBMCs. The dataset comprised deeply sampled blood TCRbeta repertoires from subjects exposed to, actively infected with, or recovered from COVID-19. Where available, HLA class I and class II types were obtained from metadata supplied by the sample provider rather than from assay-based typing. A de-identified subject ID, COVID-19 status, age in years and sex were almost always included in the sample metadata. The repertoires were made available in a free public database intended to serve as a resource for research on the immune response to SARS-CoV-2. Study-level results and caveats: How much clinical and demographic metadata was included differed by source and by participant, and the metadata was provided uncurated.

Of note for this clone: The antigen it recognizes is unknown. Base quality data are lacking; no much larger clone is found one base away.

TCRbeta CDR3 regions were amplified from genomic DNA using the immunoSEQ Assay, a bias-controlled multiplex PCR. The original pipeline was this. The number of nucleated cells in each sample was estimated by amplification of reference gene primers within the assay. To quantify the absolute abundance of each unique TCRbeta CDR3 rearrangement, sequence reads were collapsed and filtered. For each sample, productive Simpson clonality was calculated as the square root of Simpson's diversity index over productive rearrangements. What TCRdb holds here is the immuneACCESS table cut down to in-frame rearrangements. Part of the clones is not present; checked against another copy, under half of the missing clones reflect an unresolved V gene, and the others are unexplained. The DNA was the basis for D and trimming; V, J and clone size are from that table. For this sample the table gives about 59,000 clones, of which less than 75% were detected only once. Roughly 14% of the sample rests with the top ten.

Whole blood was collected in K2EDTA tubes by collaborating institutions according to the institutions' own protocols. For TCRbeta analysis, collaborators shipped samples as frozen whole blood, isolated PBMCs, or DNA extracted from either of those sample types. This TCR came from a woman in her seventies with acute or convalescent COVID-19. The specimen was peripheral blood.

The sequenced DNA: TGTGCCAGCAGCCGCGAGGCGGCTGTTGGAAACACCATATATTTT. Its product reads: CASSREAAVGNTIYF. The chain is made from TRBV5-5 and TRBJ1-3, with the D gene not confidently named. The junction carries 14 bases between V and J, which are trimmed by 4 bases and 3 bases respectively. The CDR3 numbers 15 residues from cysteine through phenylalanine. Just the 45-base CDR3 DNA is kept, in frame starting at base 1. For CDR1 and CDR2, the germline V gene (reference sequence) lists SGHKS and YYEKEE.